The 6 T cell receptor beta chains reported below all come from one sample, sequenced in a study of tumor-infiltrating lymphocytes in primary liver carcinoma. The study extracted blood RNA from unsorted whole blood and also extracted germline DNA. TCR beta cDNA was reverse-transcribed from roughly 520 ng of total RNA. The reaction used a constant-region primer and ProtoScript II reverse transcriptase. Library construction for TCR beta comprised three nested multiplex PCR rounds performed with slightly modified ARM-PCR. TRBV1-TRBV30 forward and Cbeta reverse primers drove the first two roughly 9-cycle rounds. MiXCR was run by TCRdb on the multiplex PCR reads, yielding one entry per CDR3 protein. The profile shows hundreds of thousands of distinct CDR3 sequences, around 50% of them singletons. The sequencing sample was made of peripheral blood. These receptors all come from a woman in her thirties with primary liver carcinoma and hepatitis B virus infection.

The sample holds one count of this clonotype. The chain links TRBV6-5 to TRBJ1-5; no definite D call. CDR1 MNHEY and CDR2 SVGAGI come from the germline V gene. The CDR3 has 13 amino acids. V lost 4 bases and J lost 7, with 11 bases in between. In nucleotides, the CDR3 is TGTGCCAGCAGTTCTAAGATTCGCCAGCCCCAGCATTTT. It is translated as CASSSKIRQPQHF.

The rearrangement uses TRBV6-1 and TRBJ2-3; a possible D gene is TRBD1 (6 bases). Germline V lookup: CDR1 MNHNS, CDR2 SASEGT. The CDR3 has 14 residues. V was trimmed by 6 bases and J by 5 bases, leaving 15 bases between them. The CDR3 sequence is CASRRAGVGDTQYF. The CDR3 DNA follows: TGTGCCAGCAGGAGGGCAGGGGTTGGAGATACGCAGTATTTT.

A word on this clonotype: A much larger clonotype is one base distant, so this may be a read error. This chain links TRBV12-5 with TRBJ1-2; D is undetermined. CDR1 and CDR2 from the germline V gene are LGHNT and FRNRAP. The CDR3 loop spans 12 amino acids. V gave up 7 bases and J gave up 2 bases, with 8 bases separating them. The CDR3 loop is CASVPGNYGYTF. In DNA form, the CDR3 reads TGTGCTAGTGTCCCCGGCAACTATGGCTACACCTTC. The full variable domain, rest sourced from reference TRBV12-5 and TRBJ1-2, is DARVTQTPRHKVTEMGQEVTMRCQPILGHNTVFWYRQTMMQGLELLAYFRNRAPLDDSGMPKDRFSAEMPDATLATLKIQPSEPRDSAVYFCASVPGNYGYTFGSGTRLTVV.

In its sample, this clonotype was seen a few times. The rearrangement links TRBV7-9 to TRBJ2-5, with D uncertain. The CDR3 spans 14 residues. Germline CDR1 SEHNR, CDR2 FQNEAQ (reference sequence). The V end lost 5 bases, the J end lost 0 bases, and 10 bases lay between the germline ends. CDR3 nucleotides: TGTGCCAGCAGCCTCCCGGTGTACCAAGAGACCCAGTACTTC. Amino acid sequence: CASSLPVYQETQYF.

This clonotype was detected many times. This chain joins TRBV5-5 and TRBJ2-2; D unresolved. Germline loops: CDR1 SGHKS, CDR2 YYEKEE (reference sequence). The CDR3 runs to 13 residues. V was trimmed by 4 bases and J by 5 bases, leaving 9 bases between them. The CDR3 coding sequence is TGTGCCAGCAGCGCCACTATTACCGGGGAGCTGTTTTTT. Translated: CASSATITGELFF.

Concerning this clonotype: Relative to the germline gene, one junction end is altered; a read error may explain this. The chain carries TRBV7-9 and TRBJ1-1, with no clear D. Germline assignment: CDR1 SEHNR and CDR2 FQNEAQ (reference sequence). This CDR3 is built from 13 residues. CDR3 in amino acids: CASSQPRNTEALF. The CDR3 nucleotides are TGTGCCAGCAGCCAGCCTCGGAACACTGAAGCTCTCTTT.